This TCR beta chain was identified during a study of patients and donors after allogeneic stem cell transplantation. TCRdb reprocessed the RT-PCR reads with MiXCR, giving one entry per CDR3 protein. The table lists some 960,000 distinct CDR3 sequences, about 20% of them singletons. The sequence derives from a human donor who was either an allogeneic HSCT recipient or a stem cell or donor lymphocyte infusion donor (not recorded which). It is not recorded whose cells these are; they may come from a transplant donor. Specimen: blood, either unsorted or a sorted T cell fraction (not recorded which).

The CDR3 reads CASSRPGEEAFF. CDR3 DNA sequence: TGTGCCAGCAGCCGCCCGGGCGAGGAAGCTTTCTTT. This chain joins TRBV7-6 and TRBJ1-1, with no clear D. Trimming left V 5 bases short and J 8 bases short, with 12 bases between. Germline CDR1 and CDR2: SGHVS and FNYEAQ. CDR3 length equals 12 residues.